This TCR beta chain was sequenced during a study of OX40 agonist ivuxolimab in advanced cancers. Study context: In this trial design, patients received ivuxolimab intravenously at 0.01 to 10 mg/kg every 2 weeks. Melanoma, hepatocellular carcinoma, head and neck or renal cell cancer occurred in dose-escalation patients. Males comprised approximately 81% of the group, whose mean age was 60 years (range about 20 to 79). Prior anti-PD-1, anti-PD-L1 or anti-CTLA-4 therapy was allowed; around 43% had some.

Germline assignment: CDR1 MGHDK and CDR2 SYGVNS. CDR3 size: 14 residues. With V trimmed by 7 bases and J by 2 bases, 6 bases remained unmatched. Clones were read by immunoSEQ multiplex PCR, and TCRdb kept only the in-frame ones, dropping some. The sample has 5,000 to 7,500 clones, around 75% seen once; the top ten hold approximately 30%. This TCR was recovered from an adult with an advanced solid tumor such as melanoma, head and neck, liver or kidney cancer. Sequenced here: CD4+ or CD8+ T cells sorted from blood, sampled in a trial of the OX40 agonist ivuxolimab. The chain employs TRBV25-1 and TRBJ1-2; 8 bases are a match to TRBD1. Here the CDR3 reads CASNPGGLNYGYTF. The CDR3 DNA reads TGTGCCAGCAACCCAGGGGGCCTAAACTATGGCTACACCTTC.